The rows below give T cell receptor beta chains drawn from one sample of a study of shared clonotypes between healthy human individuals. Produced via immunoSEQ multiplex PCR; TCRdb's table is partial and in-frame only. This table has millions of clones, 95% appearing once. Input material: naive CD4+ T cells sorted from blood. These receptors all come from a man younger than 30 in good health. The CDR3 runs from the conserved cysteine through the conserved F or W. The D gene is left open where the match is weak. Size values are once, few and many counts, or a class for expanded clones, and some rows have none.

TRBV7-2,-,TRBJ2-7,-,CASSVDSPYEQYF,TGTGCCAGCAGCGTCGACAGCCCCTACGAGCAGTACTTC
TRBV7-9,-,TRBJ2-7,-,CASSLGIGYEQYF,TGTGCCAGCAGCTTAGGGATTGGGTACGAGCAGTACTTC
TRBV9,-,TRBJ1-3,TRBD1,CASSVDFQGATYGNTIYF,TGTGCCAGCAGCGTAGATTTCCAGGGGGCGACGTATGGAAACACCATATATTTT
TRBV6-5,-,TRBJ2-7,-,CASSYEQGTSYEQYF,TGTGCCAGCAGTTACGAGCAGGGTACGAGCTACGAGCAGTACTTC
TRBV5-1,-,TRBJ1-6,TRBD1,CASSFTTGGNSPLHF,TGCGCCAGCAGCTTCACGACAGGGGGGAATTCACCCCTCCACTTT
TRBV5-1,-,TRBJ2-2,-,CASSLDSPRNTGELFF,TGCGCCAGCAGTTTGGACAGCCCTAGGAACACCGGGGAGCTGTTTTTT
TRBV4-3,-,TRBJ2-2,-,CASSQDVVPLNTGELFF,TGCGCCAGCAGCCAAGATGTAGTACCTCTTAACACCGGGGAGCTGTTTTTT
TRBV6-1,-,TRBJ2-7,TRBD2,CASSVAGPSYEQYF,TGTGCCAGCAGCGTAGCGGGACCCTCCTACGAGCAGTACTTC
TRBV27,-,TRBJ2-2,-,CASGAGQRTGELFF,TGTGCCAGCGGAGCGGGACAGCGAACCGGGGAGCTGTTTTTT
TRBV6-1,-,TRBJ2-4,TRBD2,CASAPGLAGGNIQYF,TGTGCCAGCGCACCGGGCTTAGCGGGAGGGAACATTCAGTACTTC
TRBV14,-,TRBJ2-5,-,CASSQESERLQETQYF,TGTGCCAGCAGCCAAGAATCGGAGAGACTCCAAGAGACCCAGTACTTC
TRBV12-5,-,TRBJ2-2,-,CASGPTGANTGELFF,TGTGCTAGTGGACCGACGGGGGCGAACACCGGGGAGCTGTTTTTT
TRBV7-2,-,TRBJ1-5,-,CASSLGIEVSQPQHF,TGTGCCAGCAGCTTAGGAATCGAGGTCAGTCAGCCCCAGCATTTT
TRBV25-1,-,TRBJ1-1,-,CASSDPGLYTEAFF,TGTGCCAGCAGTGATCCAGGGCTGTACACTGAAGCTTTCTTT
TRBV10-1,-,TRBJ2-5,-,CASSEAENQETQYF,TGCGCCAGCAGTGAGGCCGAGAATCAAGAGACCCAGTACTTC
TRBV9,-,TRBJ2-3,-,CASSVSLGVTDTQYF,TGTGCCAGCAGCGTAAGTCTGGGGGTGACAGATACGCAGTATTTT
TRBV28,-,TRBJ1-1,TRBD1,CASSFIRGQGSTEAFF,TGTGCCAGCAGTTTTATAAGGGGGCAAGGGTCGACTGAAGCTTTCTTT
TRBV18,-,TRBJ1-3,TRBD1,CASSLQGAVFSGNTIYF,TGTGCCAGCTCACTACAGGGGGCCGTTTTCTCTGGAAACACCATATATTTT
TRBV30,-,TRBJ1-1,TRBD1,CAWSHGTGEAFF,TGTGCCTGGAGTCACGGGACAGGCGAAGCTTTCTTT
TRBV2,-,TRBJ2-2,TRBD1,CASTGQGTGELFF,TGTGCCAGCACCGGACAGGGGACCGGGGAGCTGTTTTTT
TRBV6-1,-,TRBJ1-6,-,CASSGTIAENSPLHF,TGTGCCAGCAGTGGAACAATTGCTGAAAATTCACCCCTCCACTTT
TRBV5-1,once,TRBJ1-6,-,CASSTGTNDRNSPLHF,TGCGCCAGCAGCACCGGGACTAATGACCGTAATTCACCCCTCCACTTT
TRBV7-9,-,TRBJ2-1,TRBD2,CASSLTGLVSDEQFF,TGTGCCAGCAGCTTAACAGGACTAGTCAGCGATGAGCAGTTCTTC
TRBV5-4,-,TRBJ2-7,TRBD1,CASSMPGTGDYEQYF,TGTGCCAGCAGCATGCCCGGGACAGGGGACTACGAGCAGTACTTC
TRBV4-1,-,TRBJ2-5,TRBD1,CASSRPQGARETQYF,TGCGCCAGCAGCCGCCCCCAGGGGGCCCGGGAGACCCAGTACTTC
TRBV6-5,-,TRBJ1-6,TRBD1,CASSRGQAVGSPLHF,TGTGCCAGCAGTCGAGGACAGGCGGTTGGTTCACCCCTCCACTTT
TRBV2,-,TRBJ2-7,-,CASSAGTGEQYF,TGTGCCAGCAGCGCCGGGACCGGCGAGCAGTACTTC
TRBV4-3,-,TRBJ1-3,-,CASSPGESGNTIYF,TGCGCCAGCAGCCCAGGGGAGTCTGGAAACACCATATATTTT
TRBV2,-,TRBJ2-1,-,CASSVWGDEQFF,TGTGCCAGCAGTGTATGGGGTGATGAGCAGTTCTTC
TRBV5-1,-,TRBJ2-4,-,CASSLEAGAAQNIQYF,TGCGCCAGCAGCTTGGAGGCAGGGGCCGCCCAAAACATTCAGTACTTC
TRBV5-1,-,TRBJ2-7,TRBD1,CASSTGQGAPYEQYF,TGCGCCAGCAGCACTGGACAGGGGGCACCCTACGAGCAGTACTTC
TRBV15,once,TRBJ1-1,-,CATSARTLKNTEAFF,TGTGCCACCAGCGCGCGGACCCTAAAGAACACTGAAGCTTTCTTT
TRBV28,-,TRBJ1-3,-,CASSSRPYGNTIYF,TGTGCCAGCAGTAGCAGACCCTATGGAAACACCATATATTTT
TRBV28,-,TRBJ1-4,-,CASSFQGGGEKLFF,TGTGCCAGCAGTTTCCAGGGAGGTGGTGAAAAACTGTTTTTT
TRBV6-1,-,TRBJ2-2,-,CASSSRGFNTGELFF,TGTGCCAGCAGTTCCCGCGGGTTTAACACCGGGGAGCTGTTTTTT